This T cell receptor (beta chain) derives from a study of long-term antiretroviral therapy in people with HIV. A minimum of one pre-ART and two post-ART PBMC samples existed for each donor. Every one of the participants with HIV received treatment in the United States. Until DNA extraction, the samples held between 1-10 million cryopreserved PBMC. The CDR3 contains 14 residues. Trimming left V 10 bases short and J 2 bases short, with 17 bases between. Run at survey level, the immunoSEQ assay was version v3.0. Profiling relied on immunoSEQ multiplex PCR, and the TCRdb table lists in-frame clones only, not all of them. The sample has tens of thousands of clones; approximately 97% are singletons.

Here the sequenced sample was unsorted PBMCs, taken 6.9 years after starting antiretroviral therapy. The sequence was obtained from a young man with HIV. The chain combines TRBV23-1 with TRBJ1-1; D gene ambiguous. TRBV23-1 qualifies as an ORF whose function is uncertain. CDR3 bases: TGCGCCAACCAGGCCTCGATTTCTAACACTGAAGCTTTCTTT. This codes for CANQASISNTEAFF.